The TCR beta chain described here comes from a study of immune heterogeneity within non-small cell lung tumors. Findings and limits, study-wide: Some T-cell receptor beta clonotypes occurred at high frequency. These high-frequency clonotypes were largely distinct between individual patients. Within a patient, dominant CDR3 beta clonotypes were shared across sites, though different locations had unique frequent clones. The correlation between local T-cell clonality and local tumor mutational burden was positive, moderate in strength and statistically significant, with R 0.3 to 0.35.

This clonotype was counted a few times. Its antigen is currently unknown. Multiplex PCR amplified the TCR beta CDR3 region. Its first round ran for nine to eleven cycles with 32 V and 13 J primers. TCRdb re-analysed the multiplex PCR reads in MiXCR, keeping a single row per CDR3 protein. The repertoire has some 22,000 distinct CDR3 sequences, around 26% of them found once; the top ten carry around 4%. Bulk tumor gDNA, about 640 ng per sample, served as the TCR template. Several biopsies were collected from each primary tumor during surgery. They were spaced as far apart as possible within the tumor mass. Those enrolled were patients newly diagnosed with untreated non-small cell lung cancer and undergoing curative surgery. It was newly diagnosed non-small cell lung cancer patients having surgery with curative intent who served as donors. The CDR3 length is 13 residues. The germline gives CDR1 MNHNS, CDR2 SASEGT. V gave up 6 bases and J gave up 3 bases, with 11 bases separating them.

The sample consisted of lung tumor tissue. The TCR originated in a man aged 40-50 years with non-small cell lung cancer. The J gene is TRBJ1-1, the V gene TRBV6-1; the D is unclear. The CDR3 here is CASRPGPYTEAFF. CDR3 nucleotides: TGTGCCAGCAGGCCGGGCCCTTACACTGAAGCTTTCTTT.